This T cell receptor (beta chain) was documented in a study of cytomegalovirus exposure and HLA in healthy donors (dated by TCRdb to between 2016 and 2019). Study-level background: An earlier analysis of a few hundred of the donors reported 276 Gb of sequence data and 90 million to 120 million unique TCR beta sequences obtained from roughly 180 million T cells. An early release covering roughly 600 HLA-typed donors comprised about 310 gigabases of sequencing data and around 80 million unique TCR sequences. Among the roughly 410 genotyped donors, around 81% belonged to the genetic ancestry cluster associated with self-reported Caucasian donors. The study aimed to test whether signatures of past pathogen exposure could be identified by cataloging public T cell receptors. The study profiled the T cell repertoires of more than 500 subjects by immunosequencing and related them to cytomegalovirus serostatus. Along with the roughly 700-subject first cohort, a separate validation cohort of 120 different subjects was used. The study combined high-throughput TCR immunosequencing, statistical association of individual TCRs with disease status, and machine learning to predict cytomegalovirus infection status. A later analysis re-analyzed previously published TCR beta repertoires from approximately 700 donors and added high-resolution HLA genotyping to study TCR occurrence patterns. In the later analysis, no new phenotypic data were used to find candidate immune exposures; instead, reliance was placed on TCR beta sequences and their occurrence across donors. An earlier analysis of approximately 640 of the donors applied high-throughput TCR beta sequencing to assess whether each TCR beta V gene segment acted as functional or pseudogenic. Alongside the repertoire data, information on donor age, sex, ethnicity and CMV serostatus was compiled. A later genetic analysis took genome-wide SNP genotypes for about 55% of the roughly 670 donors and used that subset as a discovery cohort. Every repertoire in the discovery cohort had been generated on one and the same sequencing platform. Both class I and class II loci were covered by HLA typing, at four-digit resolution. Typing coverage differed by locus: A, B, C, DRB1 and DQB1 were typed in about 629-630 donors, DQA1 in 500 to 550, DPA1 in some 600, and DPB1 in 450 to 480. Roughly five DR-DQ haplotypes were handled as single units for association and clustering because linkage in the cohort was strong. Among about 410 genotyped donors of the cohort, an average of about 220,000 unique TCR beta nucleotide sequences was sequenced per donor, of which 15% to 20% were non-productive. Here is what the overall study found, with its caveats: About 17 rarely observed V segments, including chromosome 9 orphons, were excluded from the earlier analysis of several hundred of the donors because counts were too low. A later analysis found that most CMV-associated TCR beta chains appeared HLA-restricted, with HLA associations seemingly driven largely by CMV exposure. In a later analysis, several top co-occurrence clusters were reported to appear linked to parvovirus B19, influenza, CMV and Epstein-Barr virus. A later analysis found that HLA-associated TCR beta chains were more clonally expanded and had lower generation probabilities than equally common non-associated chains. V-gene and J-gene trimming of TCR beta chains was associated with a missense DCLRE1C variant in a later genetic analysis, and the association was replicated in an independent cohort. In this cohort, only TCR beta chains were sequenced, and detectable features were limited by the absence of alpha or paired-chain data. The authors suggested that the approach could potentially be generalized to other disease states and immunological phenotypes. When HLA alleles, especially DR and DQ, strongly co-occurred, TCR associations were difficult to assign to individual alleles. Because HLA typing was missing for some donors at each locus, association tests included only the typed subset. Linkage disequilibrium might explain the correlated functional status among segregating V segments, but an unknown experimental factor could not be ruled out. A later genetic analysis reported fewer N-insertions in productive TCRs among donors in an Asian-associated ancestry cluster than the approximately 700-donor mean. A further reported finding was that TCR beta sequences accurately predicted the HLA-A and HLA-B alleles for most subjects in the first cohort. Across donors, most TCR sequences were observed very rarely, whereas some public TCRs were present in many individuals. In a later analysis, some 18,000 TCR beta sequences were associated with specific HLA alleles at a false discovery rate of 0.05. The 87-base-pair reads could not distinguish some IMGT-functional V segments, including TRBV6-2 and TRBV6-3, so those segments were excluded. The study listed 150 to 200 TCR beta chains as associated with cytomegalovirus. The sequencing pipeline was judged likely to have produced a cluster of highly shared sequence variants as a technical artifact. In vitro tests confirmed that a few of the cytomegalovirus-associated TCR beta chains recognize cytomegalovirus antigens. Sequencing depth was assumed to be roughly uniform across donors in the presence/absence analyses, though that assumption may not hold. The classifier was reported to diagnose cytomegalovirus status with high specificity and sensitivity in both the original cohort and the validation cohort. In an earlier analysis of approximately 590 of the donors, most TCR beta V segments appeared in productive rearrangements about 87% or about 30% of the time, broadly matching IMGT annotations. Immune exposure information for the cohort was limited to CMV serostatus. According to a later analysis, TCR association rates differed among HLA loci, with DRB1 alleles showing the most associated TCRs and HLA-C alleles showing the fewest.

A note on this clone: No cognate antigen has been identified for it. The record has no base qualities; no much larger clone is one base away.

The CDR3 covers 12 residues, taking in both the cysteine and the phenylalanine. Just the 36-base CDR3 DNA is kept, in frame starting at base 1. Trimming takes 4 bases from V and 3 bases from J, and the germline ends sit 9 bases apart. The germline V gene specifies SQVTM as CDR1 and ANQGSEA as CDR2. The library was made by the immunoSEQ multiplex PCR assay. For the multiplex PCR, a mixture combining 60 forward primers for TCR Vbeta segments and 13 reverse primers for TCR Jbeta segments was used. A multiplex PCR assay on genomic DNA amplified the CDR3 region of rearranged TCR beta genes. Amplified TCR beta libraries were sequenced as 87-base-pair reads on the Illumina HiSeq System. On the study's bioinformatics: In a later analysis, tens of millions of unique TCR beta chains were counted across the roughly 670 repertoires, and roughly 10 million of these chains were shared by at least two donors. To remove PCR and sequencing errors, raw reads were error-corrected and collapsed into unique sequences using a nearest-neighbor algorithm that merged closely related sequences. To assign V, D and J gene segments, CDR3 sequences were aligned to IMGT reference sequences. For a sequence to be retained, at least a six-nucleotide match to both a V gene segment and a J gene segment was required. A rearrangement was called productive if the CDR3 had no stop codons and remained in frame with V and J, and every other rearrangement was called non-productive. Following IMGT convention, CDR3 was defined as the stretch from the second conserved V-encoded cysteine up to the conserved J-encoded phenylalanine. Sequences without an unambiguous match to a single V gene segment were excluded from the earlier analysis of approximately 560 of the donors. An earlier analysis of about 590 of the donors classified V segments as functional when productive rearrangements were above 56.7% and as segregating when the standard deviation between donors was above 5%. A statistical classification framework was built for diagnosing cytomegalovirus status from the catalog of TCR beta chain sequences. In a later analysis, V and J genes were assigned by comparing TCR nucleotide sequences against IMGT/GENE-DB human TR gene sequences. In a later analysis, CDR3 sequences and most-parsimonious VDJ recombination scenarios were assigned using the TCRdist pipeline. In a later analysis, each TCR beta chain was defined by its CDR3 amino acid sequence together with its V-gene family, and reads lacking a unique V-gene family were excluded. A later analysis removed 500 to 650 highly shared, low-generation-probability nucleotide sequences to deal with suspected cross-contamination and a sequencing artifact. In a later analysis, a clonal expansion index was calculated for each public chain from normalized within-repertoire ranks of inferred template counts. In a later analysis, generation probabilities were computed using a VDJ recombination model fitted to out-of-frame rearrangements, and the results were checked against IGoR. Hypergeometric tests were used in a later analysis to score TCR-TCR, TCR-HLA and TCR-CMV co-occurrence, with a repertoire-size bias correction applied to the TCR pairs. In a later analysis, false discovery rates were estimated by permuting HLA or CMV assignments 20 times. In a later analysis, co-occurring TCRs were grouped with DBSCAN, and TCRdist sequence similarity was added when clustering was performed within HLA-allele-positive subsets. Repertoires with fewer than 30,000 or more than 120,000 public chains were left out of co-occurrence clustering, as were four to six repertoires with anomalous nucleotide sharing. Sourced from immuneACCESS, this table was stored by TCRdb with only in-frame sequences that have V and J called. A share of the clones is absent; for the studies checked, an unresolved V gene accounts for under half, and the remainder has no known explanation. V and J calls and clone size come straight from that table; D and trimming were deduced from the DNA. Present in this sample are 55,000 to 65,000 clones, about 84% of which were seen just once. Together, the top ten hold approximately 6% of the sample.

In total, more than 500 healthy bone marrow donors made up the cohort. All cohort members were sampled while nominally healthy, although unrecorded immune exposures were likely present. The donor was CMV seronegative and belonged to the group of 350 or so seronegative cohort members. Every donor gave a peripheral blood sample, and the peripheral blood mononuclear cells from that sample were used for TCR beta sequencing. Genomic DNA extraction from the blood cell samples was performed with the Qiagen DNeasy Blood Extraction Kit. Sequenced input: PBMCs. This TCR was recovered from a male donor in good health and CMV-seronegative. The sequence links TRBV29-1 to TRBJ1-1, with the identity of the D gene unclear. The base sequence is TGCAGCGTTGTCGGCGGTGACACTGAAGCTTTCTTT. Translation gives CSVVGGDTEAFF.